This T cell receptor beta chain derives from a study of T cells after yellow fever vaccination. TCRdb re-called the 5' RACE reads through MiXCR, storing one row per CDR3 protein. Of some 340,000 distinct CDR3 sequences detected, approximately 4% appear once; the ten largest clones hold around 23%. The CDR3 sequence is 14 residues long. V was cut by 6 bases and J by 5 bases, with 16 bases left in between. Germline CDR1 is MGHRA and CDR2 is YSYEKL. The sequences come from PBMCs, collected 5 days after the yellow fever booster vaccination. This receptor was obtained from a man aged 18 to 30 who received the YFV17D yellow fever vaccine. The chain links TRBV4-1 to TRBJ2-5; the D gene is possibly TRBD1 (6 bases). The DNA for the CDR3 is TGCGCCAGCAGTCGAGGCAGGGGATGGGAGACCCAGTACTTC. Amino acid sequence: CASSRGRGWETQYF.